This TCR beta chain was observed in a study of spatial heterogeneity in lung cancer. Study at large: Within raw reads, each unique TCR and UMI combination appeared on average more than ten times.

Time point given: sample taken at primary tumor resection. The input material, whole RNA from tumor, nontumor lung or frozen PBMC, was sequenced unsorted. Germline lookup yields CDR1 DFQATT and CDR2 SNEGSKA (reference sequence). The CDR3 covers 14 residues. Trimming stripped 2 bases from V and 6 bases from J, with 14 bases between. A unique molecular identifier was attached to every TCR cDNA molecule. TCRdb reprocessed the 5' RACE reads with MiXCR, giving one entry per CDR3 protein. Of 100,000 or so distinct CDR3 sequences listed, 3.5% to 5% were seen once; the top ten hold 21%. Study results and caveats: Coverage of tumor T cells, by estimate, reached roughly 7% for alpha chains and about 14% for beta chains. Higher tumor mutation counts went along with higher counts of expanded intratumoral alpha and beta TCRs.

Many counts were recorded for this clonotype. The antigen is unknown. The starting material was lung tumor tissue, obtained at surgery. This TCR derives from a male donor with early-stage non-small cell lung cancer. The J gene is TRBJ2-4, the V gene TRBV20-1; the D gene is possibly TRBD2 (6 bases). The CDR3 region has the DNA TGCAGTGCTAGAAGGTCGGGACTCTTAAACATTCAGTACTTC. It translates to CSARRSGLLNIQYF.